This TCR beta chain was profiled in a study of CD4+ T cells in melanoma. General study points: In melanoma, neoantigen-specific CD4+ T cells reportedly differed in differentiation state. CD8+ T cell, macrophage and B cell function reportedly correlated with neoantigen-specific CD4+ T cells.

Germline-derived CDR1 and CDR2 are SGHRS and YFSETQ. Germline trimming cut 10 bases from V and 4 bases from J; bases unmatched to any gene: 11. The CDR3 is made up of 14 amino acids. Method: immunoSEQ multiplex PCR; TCRdb's copy keeps in-frame clones and lacks some. The repertoire holds 110,000 to 150,000 clones, with over 90% as singletons. A word on this clone: Its antigen remains unknown.

This clonotype was sampled from a human donor with melanoma. The rearrangement links TRBV5-1 to TRBJ2-3; 8 bases align to TRBD2. For the CDR3, the DNA is TGCGCCGGATCGCTTAGCGGGAACTCAGATACGCAGTATTTT. It translates to CAGSLSGNSDTQYF.